This entry features one T cell receptor beta chain sequence. The sample belongs to a study of blood T cell repertoires in COVID-19. Generated by immunoSEQ multiplex PCR, the TCRdb table keeps only in-frame clones and is missing some. The sample lists some 80,000 clones, roughly 80% occurring once. This receptor was taken from a human donor in a cohort sampled during active COVID-19. Sequenced: peripheral blood.

Written as DNA, the CDR3 is TGTGCCAGCAGTTCACCGGGACAGCCCAACAATGAGCAGTTCTTC. It encodes CASSSPGQPNNEQFF. This chain links TRBV28 with TRBJ2-1; 7 bases are a match to TRBD1. The V gene end was trimmed by 4 bases and the J gene end by 5 bases; junction bases not matched to a gene: 8. CDR1 and CDR2 (germline): MDHEN, SYDVKM. The CDR3 sequence is 15 residues long.